Reported below is one T cell receptor beta chain. The table lists this clone with a few counts. Its antigen remains unidentified. Per-nucleotide qualities are absent, and no much larger clonotype sits a single base away. The record originates from a study of graft-versus-host responses after intestinal transplantation (dated by TCRdb to the early 2020s). Background for the entire study: Recipients received multivisceral, liver-intestinal, or isolated intestinal transplants. Anti-thymocyte globulin induction was given to all recipients, followed by maintenance tacrolimus and steroids for 2 to 3 years. Graft-versus-host and host-versus-graft alloreactive T cell clones were tracked in the graft, circulation and bone marrow after intestinal transplantation using bulk TCR-beta CDR3 sequencing. To identify alloreactive clones, pre-transplant mixed lymphocyte reaction products were sequenced and compared with unstimulated pre-transplant donor and recipient T cells. The cohort enrolled 20 to 30 intestinal transplant recipients, one of whom was a retransplant, and a few patients without pretransplant specimens were excluded. A peak of at least 4% donor T cells among recipient peripheral blood mononuclear cells was the definition used for donor T cell macrochimerism. Instead of going to the commercial service, samples from a few later patients were sequenced in-house on an Illumina MiSeq and processed with MiXCR. Summary of the overall study and its limitations: The relatively low number and heterogeneity of intestinal transplant patients limited the conclusions. Peak levels of circulating GvH clones were associated with declines in HvG clones early after transplant. Patients with donor T cell macrochimerism had high GvH to HvG T cell clonal ratios in their allografts. GvH clones turned up in recipient bone marrow, with some appearing earlier in ileal mucosa or blood, a pattern consistent with an intestinal mucosal origin.

Library construction relied on the immunoSEQ multiplex PCR assay. For most patients, genomic DNA was isolated using the Qiagen DNeasy Blood and Tissue Kit and was shipped frozen to Adaptive Biotechnologies for TCR sequencing. For most patients, genomic DNA was subjected to high-throughput TCR-beta CDR3 sequencing by Adaptive Biotechnologies. From the authors' description of their analysis: TCR sequencing data were retrieved from Adaptive's ImmunoSEQ software for around 20 patients, whereas a few other patients were processed with MiXCR and VDJtools. To correct CD4 versus CD8 sorting errors, sequences present in both subsets at a frequency ratio below 5:1 were removed. CDR3 nucleotide sequences shared by donor and recipient were removed because the origin of these sequences could not be assigned. To be classed as alloreactive, a clone needed at least 2-fold expansion over unstimulated cells and a minimum CFSE-low frequency of 0.002% (template counts) or 0.001% (read counts). A clone was considered mappable if detected in the sequenced pre-transplant spleen, lymph node, or MLR CFSE-low populations of the donor or recipient. Cumulative frequency of alloreactive clones was calculated as a percentage of all sequences weighted by copy number. TCRdb's version of the immuneACCESS table is confined to in-frame rearrangements and falls short of the full clone set. An unresolved V gene accounts for under half of the shortfall where checked; the remainder is of unknown origin. Clonal size and the V and J genes are those of that table, whereas D and trimming came from the DNA. The sample contains around 69,000 clones, around 90% of them found a single time. The ten most abundant clones make up approximately 4.1% of the sample.

Sample time point, as interpreted from the label and publication: cells obtained before transplantation from donor or recipient. CD3+CD4+ and CD3+CD8+ populations were FACS-sorted from unstimulated pre-transplant donor and recipient cells taken from spleen or lymph nodes. Between the V and J ends, shortened by 0 bases and 12 bases respectively, the junction contains 6 bases. The CDR3 holds 12 amino acids from the cysteine to the phenylalanine. This entry keeps only the CDR3 DNA: 36 bases, framed from base 1. For CDR1 and CDR2, the germline V gene (reference sequence) lists PRHDT and FYEKMQ. The specimen comprised unstimulated CD8+ T cells sorted from spleen or lymph node cells, sampled before transplant. The receptor was derived from a human donor who was the organ donor for an intestinal transplant. The chain is encoded by TRBV13 joined to TRBJ2-6; the D gene identity is not certain. CDR3 sequence: CASSLGRSVLTF. The sequence in DNA is TGTGCCAGCAGCTTAGGAAGGAGCGTCCTGACTTTC.